The 12 T cell receptor beta chains listed next were all sequenced from one sample in a study of cytomegalovirus exposure and HLA in healthy donors. Vbeta (60) and Jbeta (13) primers were used in the PCR. TCRdb's table, derived via immunoSEQ multiplex PCR, lists solely in-frame clones and lacks some. The sample carries around 110,000 clones, around 73% recorded once. Source material: PBMCs. The source of these receptors is a man aged 25-45 years in good health and CMV-seronegative.

This sequence joins TRBV5-1 and TRBJ2-2; 9 bases agree with TRBD2. Germline CDR1 and CDR2: SGHRS and YFSETQ. The CDR3 sequence is 17 residues long. V lost 0 bases and J lost 6; bases outside the gene matches: 9. Here the CDR3 reads CASSLVGGRAIAGELFF. CDR3 sequence (DNA): TGCGCCAGCAGCTTGGTTGGCGGGAGGGCGATCGCCGGGGAGCTGTTTTTT.

The gene calls are TRBV7-6 and TRBJ2-2; 13 bases map to TRBD2. CDR3 length: 18 residues. V was pared by 4 bases and J by 4 bases, with 9 bases of the junction left unmatched. Per the germline V gene, CDR1 is SGHVS and CDR2 is FNYEAQ. This chain's CDR3 is CASSYGLAGETSTGELFF. CDR3 DNA: TGTGCCAGCAGCTACGGACTAGCGGGAGAGACTAGCACCGGGGAGCTGTTTTTT.

This rearrangement joins TRBV19 to TRBJ1-4, with 7 bases lining up with TRBD1. Germline CDR1 LNHDA, CDR2 SQIVND (reference sequence). The J segment lost 8 bases and the V segment lost 6 bases, leaving 6 bases of the junction unmatched. This CDR3 contains 13 residues. The DNA of the CDR3 is TGTGCCAGTAGCCGGGACAGAGAAGAAAAACTGTTTTTT. Its protein is CASSRDREEKLFF.

The V gene is TRBV28, the J gene TRBJ2-7, with D possibly TRBD1 on 5 matching bases. This CDR3 contains 15 residues. V lost 3 bases to trimming and J lost 0 bases, with 12 bases between them. Germline V gives CDR1 MDHEN, CDR2 SYDVKM. CDR3 DNA: TGTGCCAGCAGTTTGGGGCCAGCGAGCTCCTACGAGCAGTACTTC. It is translated as CASSLGPASSYEQYF.

This clone was found once. V usage is TRBV19 and J usage is TRBJ2-7, with D possibly being TRBD1 (7 bases). CDR1 LNHDA and CDR2 SQIVND come from the germline V gene (reference sequence). V was clipped by 4 bases and J by 2 bases, with 12 bases between them. The CDR3 sequence is 14 residues long. CDR3 nucleotides: TGTGCCAGTAGTAAAGGCAGGGGGGCCTACGAGCAGTACTTC. Its protein is CASSKGRGAYEQYF.

The gene calls are TRBV19 and TRBJ1-4, with TRBD1 matching 8 bases. In germline, CDR1 is LNHDA, CDR2 SQIVND (reference sequence). The junction had 8 bases not matched to a gene; V was cut back by 5 bases and J by 0 bases. The CDR3 has 17 amino acids. DNA of the CDR3: TGTGCCAGTAGTCCTTACGGACAGGGCGCAACTAATGAAAAACTGTTTTTT. Its translation: CASSPYGQGATNEKLFF.

This clone has only one observation. The chain has TRBV2 and TRBJ2-5; D perhaps matches TRBD1 (6 bases). Germline assignment: CDR1 SNHLY and CDR2 FYNNEI. V lost 4 bases to trimming and J lost 11 bases, with 17 bases between them. CDR3 size: 13 residues. The CDR3 nucleotides read TGTGCCAGCAGTGCCGACAGGTCTGGGGAGCAGTACTTC. This encodes CASSADRSGEQYF.

This rearrangement joins TRBV5-1 to TRBJ2-7, with a possible D match to TRBD2 (6 bases). The V end lost 3 bases, the J end lost 0 bases, and 10 bases lay between the germline ends. This CDR3 is 14 amino acids long. In germline, CDR1 is SGHRS, CDR2 YFSETQ. For the CDR3, the DNA is TGCGCCAGCAGCTCGGGACTGCTCTCCTACGAGCAGTACTTC. It codes for CASSSGLLSYEQYF.

The chain couples TRBV5-1 to TRBJ1-2, with 8 nucleotides matching TRBD1. The CDR3 sequence is 20 residues long. J was trimmed by 0 bases and V by 4 bases; bases with no gene match: 20. From germline, CDR1 is SGHRS and CDR2 YFSETQ. This CDR3 is CASSNTGTGTPYGANYGYTF. The CDR3 DNA is TGCGCCAGCAGCAATACCGGGACAGGCACTCCGTACGGGGCTAACTATGGCTACACCTTC.

At least ten counts were recorded for this clone. The chain links TRBV6-1 to TRBJ1-2, with no clear D. Germline V gene lookup returns CDR1 MNHNS and CDR2 SASEGT. Trimming left V 2 bases short and J 0 bases short, with 13 bases between. The CDR3 consists of 16 residues. In DNA form, the CDR3 reads TGTGCCAGCAGTGAAATAGGGAGCGTTCCTAACTATGGCTACACCTTC. This sequence encodes CASSEIGSVPNYGYTF.

The V gene is TRBV11-2, the J gene TRBJ1-6; 7 nucleotides agree with TRBD1. The V and J ends lost 4 bases and 13 bases, in that order; junction bases with no gene match: 7. Looked up from germline, CDR1 is SGHAT and CDR2 is FQNNGV. This CDR3 comprises 13 residues. The CDR3 coding sequence is TGTGCCAGCAGCTCAGGGGGATCAGTCCCCCTCCACTTT. Protein: CASSSGGSVPLHF.

This clone has just one count. The rearrangement links TRBV5-1 to TRBJ2-1; TRBD2 matches at 9 bases. J gave up 5 bases and V 3 bases, and 6 bases lay outside the gene matches. There are 15 residues in the CDR3. Germline V gene data show CDR1 as SGHRS and CDR2 as YFSETQ. Written as DNA, the CDR3 is TGCGCCAGCAGCTGGACTAGCGCAACTGACAATGAGCAGTTCTTC. Protein: CASSWTSATDNEQFF.